Below are 9 T cell receptor beta chains sequenced from a single sample in a study of beta chain features in type 1 diabetes. Expressed TCRB transcripts were sequenced because the entire RNA isolate underwent reverse transcription. Produced via immunoSEQ multiplex PCR; TCRdb's table is partial and in-frame only. This sample has 860,000 or so clones, with roughly 16% found just once. The sample consisted of naive CD4+ T cells from blood. The receptors derive from a woman aged 18-35 years in good health.

This clone turned up a few times. The gene calls are TRBV5-1 and TRBJ2-3, with 7 bases aligning to TRBD1. The germline V gene encodes CDR1 SGHRS and CDR2 YFSETQ. CDR3 length: 13 residues. Trimming cost V 4 bases and J 3 bases; bases outside gene matches: 2. CDR3 DNA sequence: TGCGCCAGCAGCGACAGGGCGACAGATACGCAGTATTTT. It is translated as CASSDRATDTQYF.

This clone has just a few counts. This rearrangement joins TRBV10-3 to TRBJ2-5; 8 bases map to TRBD1. V lost 9 bases to trimming and J lost 2 bases; unmatched junction nucleotides: 5. Looked up from germline, CDR1 is ENHRY and CDR2 is SYGVKD. There are 13 residues in the CDR3. The CDR3 loop reads CAIGTGVQETQYF. DNA of the CDR3: TGTGCCATAGGGACAGGTGTACAAGAGACCCAGTACTTC.

The chain is built from TRBV7-2 and TRBJ1-1, with D perhaps matching TRBD1 (5 bases). Trimming cost V 3 bases and J 4 bases, with 12 bases left between them. Per the germline V gene, CDR1 is SGHTA and CDR2 is FQGNSA. The CDR3 is made up of 14 amino acids. The CDR3 coding sequence is TGTGCCAGCAGCTTCCTAGGGGTGGGCACTGAAGCTTTCTTT. Protein: CASSFLGVGTEAFF.

The rearrangement uses TRBV7-9 and TRBJ2-1; D might be TRBD1 (6 bases). The CDR3 contains 16 residues. Per germline, CDR1 SEHNR and CDR2 FQNEAQ (reference sequence). Trimming removed 5 bases from V and 1 base from J, with 15 bases in between. The CDR3 sequence: CASSSRGVRSYNEQFF. The CDR3 DNA follows: TGTGCCAGCAGCAGCAGGGGCGTTAGGTCCTACAATGAGCAGTTCTTC. Drawing the rest from reference TRBV7-9 and TRBJ2-1, the complete variable domain is DTGVSQNPRHKITKRGQNVTFRCDPISEHNRLYWYRQTLGQGPEFLTYFQNEAQLEKSRLLSDRFSAERPKGSFSTLEIQRTEQGDSAMYLCASSSRGVRSYNEQFFGPGTRLTVL.

This clone showed up just a few times. The chain couples TRBV18 to TRBJ2-3, with 10 bases aligning to TRBD1. This CDR3 spans 15 amino acids. Unmatched junction bases numbered 4, after V lost 3 bases and J lost 4 bases. Germline values: CDR1 KGHSH, CDR2 LQKENI. This chain's CDR3 is CASSPRDRGPDTQYF. CDR3 sequence (DNA): TGTGCCAGCTCACCCCGGGACAGGGGCCCAGATACGCAGTATTTT.

J is TRBJ2-2 and V is TRBV6-6; perhaps D is TRBD1 or TRBD2 (5 bases each). The length of the CDR3 is 14 residues. V lost 0 bases and J 8 bases, leaving 10 bases between the germline ends. Germline V CDR1 and CDR2: MNHNY, SVGAGI (reference sequence). The CDR3 spells CASSYSKRGGELFF. The CDR3 nucleotides read TGTGCCAGCAGTTACTCGAAGAGGGGAGGGGAGCTGTTTTTT.

This clone was picked up a small number of times. The V gene is TRBV27, the J gene TRBJ1-5, with TRBD1 identical over 9 bases. The germline CDR1 and CDR2 sequences are MNHEY and SMNVEV (reference sequence). With 10 bases clipped from V and 6 bases from J, the junction kept 4 bases outside the gene matches. The CDR3 consists of 12 residues. The CDR3 loop reads CATGTGIQPQHF. The CDR3 bases are TGTGCCACCGGGACAGGGATTCAGCCCCAGCATTTT.

The chain links TRBV5-1 to TRBJ1-1; D might be TRBD1 (5 bases). The CDR3 spans 15 residues. Per the germline V gene, CDR1 is SGHRS and CDR2 is YFSETQ. V was pared by 1 base and J by 3 bases, with 13 bases between. The CDR3 protein is CASSLNFIRDTEAFF. The DNA for the CDR3 is TGCGCCAGCAGCTTGAATTTCATCAGGGACACTGAAGCTTTCTTT.

Turning to this clone: A far larger clone is a single base away, which makes a read error likely. The rearrangement joins TRBV7-8 to TRBJ2-1; no definite D call. Germline loops: CDR1 SGHVS, CDR2 FQNEAQ. The CDR3 consists of 11 residues. CDR3 region: CASSSYHEQFF. CDR3 bases: TGTGCCAGCAGCTCCTACCATGAGCAGTTCTTC. The entire variable domain, with the rest obtained from reference TRBV7-8 and TRBJ2-1, is as follows: GAGVSQSPRYKVAKRGQDVALRCDPISGHVSLFWYQQALGQGPEFLTYFQNEAQLDKSGLPSDRFFAERPEGSVSTLKIQRTQQEDSAVYLCASSSYHEQFFGPGTRLTVL.